The clone carrying this T cell receptor beta chain was picked up many times. Its matching antigen is unknown. The data derive from a study of immune heterogeneity within non-small cell lung tumors. Overall study context: The tumor set comprised several squamous cell carcinomas and approximately ten non-squamous carcinomas (plus 1 not otherwise specified).

TCR beta CDR3 amplification used multiplex PCR with 32 V and 13 J primers. A single record per CDR3 protein comes from TCRdb applying MiXCR to the multiplex PCR reads. Altogether approximately 31,000 distinct CDR3 sequences are present, more than 25% being singletons, with the ten largest covering 3% to 4.5%. The study, taken as a whole, reports: Local T-cell clonality was recorded as moderately but significantly correlated with local tumor mutational burden, with R about 0.32. Recurrence of identical dominant CDR3 beta clonotypes was observed across tumor sites within a patient, alongside site-unique high-frequency clones.

Bulk tumor gDNA, 450 to 600 ng per sample, served as the TCR template. Every primary tumor yielded several biopsies, spaced far apart, that were taken during surgery. Curative surgery was performed on patients who had untreated, newly diagnosed non-small cell lung cancer. The TCR was taken from a man aged 35 to 55 with non-small cell lung cancer. Sequenced input: lung tumor tissue.

Here the CDR3 reads CASRPQAGTNQPQHF. The CDR3 nucleotides are TGTGCCAGCAGGCCCCAGGCAGGTACGAATCAGCCCCAGCATTTT. The rearrangement joins TRBV2 to TRBJ1-5; D unclear. Trimming left V 6 bases short and J 4 bases short, with 16 bases between. The length of the CDR3 is 15 residues. From germline, CDR1 is SNHLY and CDR2 FYNNEI.